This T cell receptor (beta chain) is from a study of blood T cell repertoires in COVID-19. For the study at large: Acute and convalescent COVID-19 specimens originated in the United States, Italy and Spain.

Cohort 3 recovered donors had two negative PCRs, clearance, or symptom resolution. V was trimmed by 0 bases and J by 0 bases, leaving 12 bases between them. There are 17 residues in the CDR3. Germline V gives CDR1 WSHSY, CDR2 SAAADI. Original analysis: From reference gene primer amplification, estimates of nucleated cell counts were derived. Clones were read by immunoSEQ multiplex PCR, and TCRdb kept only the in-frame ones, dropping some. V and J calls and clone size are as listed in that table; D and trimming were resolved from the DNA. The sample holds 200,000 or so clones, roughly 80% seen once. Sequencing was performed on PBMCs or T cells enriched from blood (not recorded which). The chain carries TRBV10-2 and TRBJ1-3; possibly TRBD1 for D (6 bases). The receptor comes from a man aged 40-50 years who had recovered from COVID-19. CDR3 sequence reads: CASSESEQGSSGNTIYF. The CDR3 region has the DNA TGCGCCAGCAGTGAGTCCGAACAGGGCAGCTCTGGAAACACCATATATTTT.